What follows are 15 T cell receptor beta chains derived from one specimen sequenced in a study of cytomegalovirus exposure and HLA in healthy donors. Researchers ran the PCR with 60 Vbeta and 13 Jbeta primers. Data came from immunoSEQ multiplex PCR; TCRdb stores just in-frame clones and leaves some out. The profile shows more than 85,000 clones, around 57% of them singletons. The sample comprised PBMCs. The receptors come from a human donor in good health.

This clone was detected only a few times. The rearrangement links TRBV4-1 to TRBJ1-3, with D perhaps TRBD1 (6 bases). V lost 1 base and J lost 2, with 9 bases in between. CDR1 MGHRA and CDR2 YSYEKL come from the germline V gene. The CDR3 runs to 15 residues. CDR3 amino acids: CASSQGGLAGNTIYF. The DNA of the CDR3 is TGCGCCAGCAGCCAAGGGGGGCTGGCTGGAAACACCATATATTTT.

This clone came up a few times. The rearrangement uses TRBV28 and TRBJ1-5, with TRBD1 identical over 7 bases. V was clipped by 9 bases and J by 9 bases; unmatched bases: 17. CDR3 length equals 15 residues. The germline gives CDR1 MDHEN, CDR2 SYDVKM. CDR3 bases: TGTGCCAGTAACCCTGCAGGGGGGTCTGCGCGGCCCCAGCATTTT. It yields the protein CASNPAGGSARPQHF.

V gene TRBV4-1 combines with J gene TRBJ2-3; 13 nucleotides match TRBD2. This CDR3 is built from 19 residues. Looked up from germline, CDR1 is MGHRA and CDR2 is YSYEKL. Trimming at V came to 1 base and at J to 0 bases, leaving 7 bases not matched to a gene. The CDR3 DNA sequence: TGCGCCAGCAGCCAAGGGTGGACTAGCGGGAGTTTCAGCACAGATACGCAGTATTTT. It is translated as CASSQGWTSGSFSTDTQYF.

The V and J genes are TRBV30 and TRBJ1-3, with no clear D. The germline V and J ends were trimmed by 1 base and 6 bases, with 16 bases remaining between them. Germline CDR1 GTSNPN, CDR2 SVGIG (reference sequence). This CDR3 has 15 residues. CDR3 in DNA: TGTGCCTGGAGTGACTTTGGGGAGTCGTTAAACACCATATATTTT. Protein: CAWSDFGESLNTIYF.

This clone was found a few times. The rearrangement joins TRBV5-8 to TRBJ2-3; 9 bases fit TRBD1. With 5 bases clipped from V and 3 bases from J, the junction kept 4 bases outside the gene matches. Per germline, CDR1 SGHTS and CDR2 YDEGEE. The CDR3 consists of 14 residues. The CDR3 loop reads CASSLDRGTDTQYF. The DNA for the CDR3 is TGTGCCAGCAGTCTGGACAGGGGAACAGATACGCAGTATTTT.

The count of this clone is one. This chain joins TRBV5-6 and TRBJ1-2; 11 bases are shared with TRBD1. From germline, CDR1 is SGHDT and CDR2 YYEEEE. Trimming cost V 1 base and J 8 bases; bases outside gene matches: 7. The CDR3 has 15 amino acids. The CDR3 protein is CASSLQGQGASGYTF. In nucleotides, the CDR3 is TGTGCCAGCAGCTTGCAAGGACAGGGGGCAAGCGGCTACACCTTC. Supplemented by reference TRBV5-6 and TRBJ1-2, the full variable domain reads DAGVTQSPTHLIKTRGQQVTLRCSPKSGHDTVSWYQQALGQGPQFIFQYYEEEERQRGNFPDRFSGHQFPNYSSELNVNALLLGDSALYLCASSLQGQGASGYTFGSGTRLTVV.

The rearrangement joins TRBV7-2 to TRBJ1-1, with 8 bases matching TRBD1. This CDR3 region has 15 residues. Unmatched junction bases numbered 4, after V lost 1 base and J lost 3 bases. Germline CDR1 is SGHTA and CDR2 is FQGNSA. The DNA for the CDR3 is TGTGCCAGCAGCTTAGTGGGGACAGGATACACTGAAGCTTTCTTT. Encoded protein: CASSLVGTGYTEAFF.

This chain uses TRBV7-2 with TRBJ1-1; D remains unclear. The CDR3 totals 14 residues. Germline V lookup: CDR1 SGHTA, CDR2 FQGNSA. V lost 3 bases to trimming and J lost 6 bases, with 14 bases between them. CDR3 in amino acids: CASSLGWSGAEAFF. In nucleotides, the CDR3 is TGTGCCAGCAGCTTGGGCTGGTCGGGAGCTGAAGCTTTCTTT. Together with reference TRBV7-2 and TRBJ1-1, the CDR3 gives the full variable domain: GAGVSQSPSNKVTEKGKDVELRCDPISGHTALYWYRQSLGQGLEFLIYFQGNSAPDKSGLPSDRFSAERTGGSVSTLTIQRTQQEDSAVYLCASSLGWSGAEAFFGQGTRLTVV.

V and J are TRBV19 and TRBJ1-5; the match to TRBD1 covers 12 bases. The CDR3 is 16 residues long. Germline assignment: CDR1 LNHDA and CDR2 SQIVND (reference sequence). V trimming: 5 bases; J trimming: 2 bases; junction bases outside the gene matches: 4. The CDR3 DNA follows: TGTGCCAGTAGTCTTGGGACAGGGGGCGGCAATCAGCCCCAGCATTTT. Translated, it gives CASSLGTGGGNQPQHF.

This clone was detected a few times. The gene calls are TRBV5-1 and TRBJ2-3; weak D call: TRBD1 (5 bases). The CDR3 has 16 residues. V was cut by 4 bases and J by 5 bases, with 20 bases left in between. Germline V gene data show CDR1 as SGHRS and CDR2 as YFSETQ. The CDR3 region is CASSNAIDSQGDTQYF. The CDR3 DNA sequence: TGCGCCAGCAGCAACGCTATCGATTCCCAGGGAGATACGCAGTATTTT.

The rearrangement uses TRBV6-5 and TRBJ2-1, with D unresolved. V was shortened by 6 bases and J by 9 bases, with 15 bases between the two germline ends. Germline V gene sequence: CDR1 MNHEY, CDR2 SVGAGI. This CDR3 is 13 amino acids long. As DNA, the CDR3 is TGTGCCAGCAGCCGCCTTGAGCGTAGTGAGCAGTTCTTC. This gives the protein CASSRLERSEQFF.

The chain joins TRBV6-6 to TRBJ1-2; 8 bases match TRBD1. Germline CDR1 reads MNHNY; CDR2 reads SVGAGI (reference sequence). V was clipped by 10 bases and J by 3 bases; unmatched bases: 10. The CDR3 has 14 residues. The CDR3 bases are TGTGCCACCCAGAGACAGGGGAATGACTATGGCTACACCTTC. Amino acids: CATQRQGNDYGYTF.

V usage is TRBV4-2 and J usage is TRBJ2-1, with D uncertain. CDR1 LGHNA and CDR2 YNFKEQ come from the germline V gene. The CDR3 length is 16 residues. The V end lost 0 bases, the J end lost 2 bases, and 11 bases lay between the germline ends. The CDR3 nucleotides are TGTGCCAGCAGCCAAGAGTGGCTCCCCCCCTACAATGAGCAGTTCTTC. This translates into CASSQEWLPPYNEQFF.

V usage is TRBV5-1 and J usage is TRBJ2-2; no reliable D call. The V and J ends lost 4 bases and 6 bases respectively, with 13 bases between them. This CDR3 has 14 residues. Germline CDR1 reads SGHRS; CDR2 reads YFSETQ. The CDR3 bases are TGCGCCAGCAGCCTCCCCGCGTCCGCCGGGGAGCTGTTTTTT. It yields the protein CASSLPASAGELFF.

This clone was seen a few times. The chain is built from TRBV4-1 and TRBJ2-1; 8 bases map to TRBD2. Trimming at V came to 3 bases and at J to 0 bases, leaving 10 bases not matched to a gene. Germline lookup yields CDR1 MGHRA and CDR2 YSYEKL. This CDR3 has 18 amino acids. The CDR3 sequence is CASSHRLAGAYSYNEQFF. The CDR3 DNA reads as TGCGCCAGCAGCCATCGGCTAGCGGGCGCATACTCCTACAATGAGCAGTTCTTC.